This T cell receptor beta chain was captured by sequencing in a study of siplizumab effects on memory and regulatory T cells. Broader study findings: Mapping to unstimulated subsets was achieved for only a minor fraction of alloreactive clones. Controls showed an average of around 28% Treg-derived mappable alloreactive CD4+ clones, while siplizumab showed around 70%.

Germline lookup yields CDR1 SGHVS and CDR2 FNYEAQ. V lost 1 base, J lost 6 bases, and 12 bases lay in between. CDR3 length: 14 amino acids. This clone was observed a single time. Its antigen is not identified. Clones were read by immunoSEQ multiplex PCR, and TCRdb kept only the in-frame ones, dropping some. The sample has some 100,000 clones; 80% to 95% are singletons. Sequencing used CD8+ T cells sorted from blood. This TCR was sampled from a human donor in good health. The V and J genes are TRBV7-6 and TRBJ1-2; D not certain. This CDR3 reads CASSLGAEGDGYTF. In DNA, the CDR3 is TGTGCCAGCAGCTTAGGTGCAGAGGGAGATGGCTACACCTTC.